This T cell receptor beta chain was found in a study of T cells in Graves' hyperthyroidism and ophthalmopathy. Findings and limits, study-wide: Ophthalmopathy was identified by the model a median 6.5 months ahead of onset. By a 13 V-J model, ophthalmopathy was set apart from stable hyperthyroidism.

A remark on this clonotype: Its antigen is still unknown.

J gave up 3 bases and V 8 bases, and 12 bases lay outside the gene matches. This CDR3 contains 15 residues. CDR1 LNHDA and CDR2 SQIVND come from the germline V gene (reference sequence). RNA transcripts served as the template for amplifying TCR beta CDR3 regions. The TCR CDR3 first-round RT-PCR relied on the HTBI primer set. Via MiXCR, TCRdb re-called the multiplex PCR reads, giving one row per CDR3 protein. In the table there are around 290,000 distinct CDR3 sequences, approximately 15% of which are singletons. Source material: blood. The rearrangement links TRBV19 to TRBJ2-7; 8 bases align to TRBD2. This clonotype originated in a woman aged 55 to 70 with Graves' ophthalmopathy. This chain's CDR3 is CASLPSGGPIYEQYF. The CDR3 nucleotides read TGTGCCAGTCTCCCCTCGGGGGGGCCGATCTACGAGCAGTACTTC.